This T cell receptor beta chain was found in a study of early T cells in non-severe SARS-CoV-2 infection. Overall study: Sequencing input comprised bulk RNA from unsorted whole blood; chain pairing was not available.

The length of the CDR3 is 15 residues. The V segment lost 11 bases and the J segment 6 bases; nucleotides outside the gene matches: 17. Germline V gene data show CDR1 as MNHNY and CDR2 as SVGAGI (reference sequence). General study points: Anti-spike CD8 specificities were favored by VDJdb matching, whose results missed private and CD4 specificities.

Individual cDNA molecules were tagged with unique molecular identifiers, the study reported. TCRdb recomputed calls from the 5' RACE reads with MiXCR, one row per CDR3 protein. The data contain around 57,000 distinct CDR3 sequences, just over 8% of them seen just once; the ten biggest clones take up about 9.4%. Concerning this clonotype itself: What it recognizes is unknown.

Sequencing was performed on whole blood. This sequence joins TRBV6-6 and TRBJ2-3, with 7 bases lining up with TRBD2. The sequence derives from an adult who was a healthcare worker with PCR-confirmed SARS-CoV-2 infection or an uninfected control (not recorded which). The CDR3, as DNA: TGTGCCTCCCGACGGGGCGGGAGTAGATCCGATACGCAGTATTTT. This encodes CASRRGGSRSDTQYF.